What follows is one T cell receptor beta chain and its context. Its antigen is unidentified. The data stem from a study of beta chain features in type 1 diabetes. Study-wide results and limits: Researchers report that Type 1 diabetes patients had moderately but significantly shorter TCRB CDR3s across all four CD4+ subsets.

Based on CD45RO/CCR7/CD25/CD127/CD95/CD27, CD4+ regulatory, stem cell-like memory, naive and central memory cells were sorted. Purity above 95% was achieved in all sorted populations. Trimming pared 7 bases from V and 7 bases from J, leaving 10 bases between. The CDR3 loop spans 12 amino acids. Germline V gene sequence: CDR1 MGHDK, CDR2 SYGVNS. The entirety of the isolated RNA underwent reverse transcription, so expressed TCRB transcripts were sequenced. Clones were sequenced by immunoSEQ multiplex PCR, and TCRdb holds only the in-frame ones, with some missing. The sample shows around 690,000 clones, around 12% of them seen only once.

This TCR came from a young man with type 1 diabetes. The sequenced sample was naive CD4+ T cells from blood. The rearrangement uses TRBV25-1 and TRBJ1-4; tentatively, D is TRBD1 (5 bases). The CDR3 is CASMSQGEKLFF. The CDR3 nucleotides read TGTGCCAGCATGAGCCAGGGTGAAAAACTGTTTTTT. Filled out from reference TRBV25-1 and TRBJ1-4, the complete variable domain reads EADIYQTPRYLVIGTGKKITLECSQTMGHDKMYWYQQDPGMELHLIHYSYGVNSTEKGDLSSESTVSRIRTEHFPLTLESARPSHTSQYLCASMSQGEKLFFGSGTQLSVL.